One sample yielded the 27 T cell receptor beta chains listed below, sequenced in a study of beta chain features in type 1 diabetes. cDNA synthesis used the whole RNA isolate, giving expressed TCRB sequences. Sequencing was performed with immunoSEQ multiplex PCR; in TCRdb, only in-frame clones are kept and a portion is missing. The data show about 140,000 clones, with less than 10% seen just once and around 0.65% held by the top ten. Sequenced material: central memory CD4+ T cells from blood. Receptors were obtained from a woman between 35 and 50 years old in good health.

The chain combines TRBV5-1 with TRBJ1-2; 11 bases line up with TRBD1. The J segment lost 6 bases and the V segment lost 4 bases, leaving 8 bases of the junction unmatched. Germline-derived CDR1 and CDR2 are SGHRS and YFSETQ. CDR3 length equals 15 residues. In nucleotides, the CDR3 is TGCGCCAGCAGCACAGAGGGACAGGGGGGCCATGGCTACACCTTC. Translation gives CASSTEGQGGHGYTF.

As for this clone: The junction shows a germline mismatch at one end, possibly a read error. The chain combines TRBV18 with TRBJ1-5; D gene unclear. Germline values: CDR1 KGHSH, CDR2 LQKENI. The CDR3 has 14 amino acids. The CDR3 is CASSPQSGNQPQHF. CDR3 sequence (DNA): TGTGCCAGCTCGCCACAGAGCGGCAATCAGCCCCAGCATTTT.

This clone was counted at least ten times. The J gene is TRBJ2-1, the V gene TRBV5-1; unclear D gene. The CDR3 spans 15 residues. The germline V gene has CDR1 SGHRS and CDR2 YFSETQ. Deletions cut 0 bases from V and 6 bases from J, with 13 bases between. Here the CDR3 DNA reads TGCGCCAGCAGCTTGGAAGCTGGTTTTGGCAATGAGCAGTTCTTC. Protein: CASSLEAGFGNEQFF. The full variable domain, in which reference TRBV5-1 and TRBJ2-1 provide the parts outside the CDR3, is KAGVTQTPRYLIKTRGQQVTLSCSPISGHRSVSWYQQTPGQGLQFLFEYFSETQRNKGNFPGRFSGRQFSNSRSEMNVSTLELGDSALYLCASSLEAGFGNEQFFGPGTRLTVL.

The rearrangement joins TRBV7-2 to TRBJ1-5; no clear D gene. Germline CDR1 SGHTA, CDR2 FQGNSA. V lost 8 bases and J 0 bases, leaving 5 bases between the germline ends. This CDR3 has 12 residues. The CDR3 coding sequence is TGTGCCAGCTCACTTAGCAATCAGCCCCAGCATTTT. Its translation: CASSLSNQPQHF.

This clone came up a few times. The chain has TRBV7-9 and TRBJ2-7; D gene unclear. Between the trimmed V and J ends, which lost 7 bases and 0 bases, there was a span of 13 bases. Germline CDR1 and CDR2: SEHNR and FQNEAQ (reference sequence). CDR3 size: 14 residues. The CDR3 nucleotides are TGTGCCAGCATTCTCGACTCGACCTCCTACGAGCAGTACTTC. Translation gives CASILDSTSYEQYF.

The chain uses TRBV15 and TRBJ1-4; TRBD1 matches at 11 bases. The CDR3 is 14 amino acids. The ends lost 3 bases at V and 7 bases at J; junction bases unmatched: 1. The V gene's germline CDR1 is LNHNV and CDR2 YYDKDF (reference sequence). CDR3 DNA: TGTGCCACCAGCAGTGGGACAGGGGGTGAAAAACTGTTTTTT. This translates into CATSSGTGGEKLFF.

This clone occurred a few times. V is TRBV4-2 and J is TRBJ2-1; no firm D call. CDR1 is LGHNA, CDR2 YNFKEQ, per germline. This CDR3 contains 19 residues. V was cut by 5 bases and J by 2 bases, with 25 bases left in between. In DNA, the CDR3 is TGTGCCAGCAGCAGCCGGTTCCAGGTCTCTCAAGCCGCCTACAATGAGCAGTTCTTC. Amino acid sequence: CASSSRFQVSQAAYNEQFF.

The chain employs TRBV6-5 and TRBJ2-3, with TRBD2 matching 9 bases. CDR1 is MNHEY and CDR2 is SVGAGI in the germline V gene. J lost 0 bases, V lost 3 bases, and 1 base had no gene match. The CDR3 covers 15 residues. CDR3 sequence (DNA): TGTGCCAGCAGTTATCTAGCGGGGAGCACAGATACGCAGTATTTT. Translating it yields CASSYLAGSTDTQYF.

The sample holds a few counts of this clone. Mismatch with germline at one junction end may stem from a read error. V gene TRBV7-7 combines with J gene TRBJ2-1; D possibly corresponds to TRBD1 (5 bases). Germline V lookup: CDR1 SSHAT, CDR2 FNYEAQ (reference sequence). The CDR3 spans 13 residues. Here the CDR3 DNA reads TGTGCTAGCAGCGTAGACAGAGACAATGAGCAGTTCTTC. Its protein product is CASSVDRDNEQFF.

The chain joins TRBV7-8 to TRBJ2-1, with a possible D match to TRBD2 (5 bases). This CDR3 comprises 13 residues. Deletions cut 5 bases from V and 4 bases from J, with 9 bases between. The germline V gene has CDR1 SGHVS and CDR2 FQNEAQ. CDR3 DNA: TGTGCCAGCAGCCTCGGGAATTACAATGAGCAGTTCTTC. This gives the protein CASSLGNYNEQFF.

The CDR3 sequence is CASSQVFIPTGDYEQYF. In nucleotides, the CDR3 is TGTGCCAGCAGCCAAGTCTTCATTCCCACGGGGGACTACGAGCAGTACTTC. The V call is TRBV14, the J call TRBJ2-7; D is possibly TRBD2 (6 bases). Germline CDR1 reads SGHDN; CDR2 reads FVKESK. The CDR3 spans 17 residues. V lost 1 base, J lost 3 bases, and 19 bases lay in between.

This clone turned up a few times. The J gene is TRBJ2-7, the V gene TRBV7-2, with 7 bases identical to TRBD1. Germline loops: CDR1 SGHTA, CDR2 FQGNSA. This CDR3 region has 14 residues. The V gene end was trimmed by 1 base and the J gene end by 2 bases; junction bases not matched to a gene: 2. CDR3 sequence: CASSLGTGAYEQYF. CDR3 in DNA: TGTGCCAGCAGCTTAGGGACAGGTGCCTACGAGCAGTACTTC.

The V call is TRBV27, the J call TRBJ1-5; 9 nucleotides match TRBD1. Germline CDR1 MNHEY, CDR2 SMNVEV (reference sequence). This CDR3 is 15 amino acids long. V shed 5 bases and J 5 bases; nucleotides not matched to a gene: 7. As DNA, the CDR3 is TGTGCCAGCAGTCTCGGGACAGGGTCGCATCAGCCCCAGCATTTT. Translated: CASSLGTGSHQPQHF.

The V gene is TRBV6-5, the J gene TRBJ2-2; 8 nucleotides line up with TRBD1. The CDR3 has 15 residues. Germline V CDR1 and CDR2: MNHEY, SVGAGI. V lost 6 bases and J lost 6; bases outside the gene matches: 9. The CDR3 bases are TGTGCCAGCAGCACTACGACAGGGGTCGCCGGGGAGCTGTTTTTT. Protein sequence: CASSTTTGVAGELFF.

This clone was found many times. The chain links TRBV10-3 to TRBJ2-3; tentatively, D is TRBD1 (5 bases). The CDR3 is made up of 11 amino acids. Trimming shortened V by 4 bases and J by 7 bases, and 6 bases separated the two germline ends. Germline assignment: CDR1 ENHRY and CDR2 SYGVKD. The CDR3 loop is CAISAGNTQYF. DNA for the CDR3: TGTGCCATCAGTGCAGGGAATACGCAGTATTTT.

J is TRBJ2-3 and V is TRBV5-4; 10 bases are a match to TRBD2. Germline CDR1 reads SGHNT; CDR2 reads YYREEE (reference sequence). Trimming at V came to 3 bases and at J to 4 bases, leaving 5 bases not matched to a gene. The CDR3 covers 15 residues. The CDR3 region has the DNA TGTGCCAGCAGCTCGAAGCGGGGGGGTGCAGATACGCAGTATTTT. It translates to CASSSKRGGADTQYF.

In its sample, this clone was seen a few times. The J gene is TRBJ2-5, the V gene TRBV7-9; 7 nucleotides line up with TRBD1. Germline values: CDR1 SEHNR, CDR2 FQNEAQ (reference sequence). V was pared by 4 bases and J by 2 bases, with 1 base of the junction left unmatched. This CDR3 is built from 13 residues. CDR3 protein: CASSWDRQETQYF. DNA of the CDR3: TGTGCCAGCAGCTGGGACAGACAAGAGACCCAGTACTTC.

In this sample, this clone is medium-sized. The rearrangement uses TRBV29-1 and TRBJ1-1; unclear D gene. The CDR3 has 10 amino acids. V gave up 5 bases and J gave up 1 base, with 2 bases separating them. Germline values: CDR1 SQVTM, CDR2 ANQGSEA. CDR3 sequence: CSVQNTEAFF. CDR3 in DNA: TGCAGCGTTCAGAACACTGAAGCTTTCTTT. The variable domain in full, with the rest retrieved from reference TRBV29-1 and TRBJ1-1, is SAVISQKPSRDICQRGTSLTIQCQVDSQVTMMFWYRQQPGQSLTLIATANQGSEATYESGFVIDKFPISRPNLTFSTLTVSNMSPEDSSIYLCSVQNTEAFFGQGTRLTVV.

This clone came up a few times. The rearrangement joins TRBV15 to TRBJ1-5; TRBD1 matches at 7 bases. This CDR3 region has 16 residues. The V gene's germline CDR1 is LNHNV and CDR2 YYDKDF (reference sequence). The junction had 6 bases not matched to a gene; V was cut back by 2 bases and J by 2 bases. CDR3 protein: CATSRRGPGGNQPQHF. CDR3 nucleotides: TGTGCCACCAGCAGAAGGGGGCCCGGTGGCAATCAGCCCCAGCATTTT. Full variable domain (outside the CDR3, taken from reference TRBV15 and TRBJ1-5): DAMVIQNPRYQVTQFGKPVTLSCSQTLNHNVMYWYQQKSSQAPKLLFHYYDKDFNNEADTPDNFQSRRPNTSFCFLDIRSPGLGDTAMYLCATSRRGPGGNQPQHFGDGTRLSIL.

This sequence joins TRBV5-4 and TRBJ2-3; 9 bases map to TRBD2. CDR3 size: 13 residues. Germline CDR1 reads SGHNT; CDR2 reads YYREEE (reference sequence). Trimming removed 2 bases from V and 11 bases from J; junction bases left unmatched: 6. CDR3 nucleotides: TGTGCCAGCAGCTTCTCCTGGCGGGGGGGGCAGTATTTT. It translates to CASSFSWRGGQYF.

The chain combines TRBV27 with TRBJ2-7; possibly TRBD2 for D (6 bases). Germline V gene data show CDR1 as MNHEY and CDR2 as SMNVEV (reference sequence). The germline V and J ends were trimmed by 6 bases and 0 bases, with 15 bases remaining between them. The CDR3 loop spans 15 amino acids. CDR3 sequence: CASRGLTASSYEQYF. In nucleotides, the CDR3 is TGTGCCAGCAGGGGACTGACCGCGAGCTCCTACGAGCAGTACTTC.

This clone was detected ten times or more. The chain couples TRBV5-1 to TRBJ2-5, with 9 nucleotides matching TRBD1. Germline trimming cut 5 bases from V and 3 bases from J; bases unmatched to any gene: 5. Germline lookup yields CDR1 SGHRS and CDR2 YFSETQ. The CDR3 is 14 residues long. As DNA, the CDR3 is TGCGCCAGCAGGGCGGGACAGGGCAAAGAGACCCAGTACTTC. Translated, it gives CASRAGQGKETQYF.

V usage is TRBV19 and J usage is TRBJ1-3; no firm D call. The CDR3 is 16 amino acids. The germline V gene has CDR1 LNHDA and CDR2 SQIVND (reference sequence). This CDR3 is CALPRRGNLSGNTIYF. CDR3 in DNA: TGTGCTCTTCCCAGGCGGGGTAACCTCTCTGGAAACACCATATATTTT.

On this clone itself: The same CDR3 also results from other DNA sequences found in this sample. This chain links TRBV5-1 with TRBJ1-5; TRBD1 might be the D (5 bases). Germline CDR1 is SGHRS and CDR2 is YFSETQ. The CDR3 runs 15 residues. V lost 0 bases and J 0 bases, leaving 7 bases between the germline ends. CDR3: CASSLGGDSNQPQHF. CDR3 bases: TGCGCCAGCAGCTTGGGGGGGGATAGCAATCAGCCCCAGCATTTT.

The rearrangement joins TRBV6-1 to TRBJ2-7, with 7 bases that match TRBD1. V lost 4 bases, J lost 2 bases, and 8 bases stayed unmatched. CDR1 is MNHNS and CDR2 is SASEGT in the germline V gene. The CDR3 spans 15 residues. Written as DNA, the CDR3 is TGTGCCAGCAGTGCCGCCGGGACAGCTGCCTACGAGCAGTACTTC. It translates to CASSAAGTAAYEQYF.

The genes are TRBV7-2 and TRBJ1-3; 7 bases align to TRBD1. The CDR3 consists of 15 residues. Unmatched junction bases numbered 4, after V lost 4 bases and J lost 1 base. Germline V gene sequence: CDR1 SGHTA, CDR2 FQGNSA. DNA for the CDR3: TGTGCCAGCAGCTCCGACAGGGAATCTGGAAACACCATATATTTT. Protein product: CASSSDRESGNTIYF.

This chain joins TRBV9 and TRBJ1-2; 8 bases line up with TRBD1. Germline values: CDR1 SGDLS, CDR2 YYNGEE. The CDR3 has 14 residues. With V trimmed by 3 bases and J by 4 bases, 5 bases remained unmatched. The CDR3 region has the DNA TGTGCCAGCAGCGGGGAGACAGGGGCCTATGGCTACACCTTC. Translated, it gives CASSGETGAYGYTF.